The next 10 T cell receptor beta chains were all read from a single sample in a study of T cell responses to AZD1222 COVID-19 vaccine. Produced via immunoSEQ multiplex PCR; TCRdb's table is partial and in-frame only. The table has about 120,000 clones, roughly 91% seen once. Sample: peripheral blood, taken 28 days after the second AZD1222 dose. Receptors were obtained from an adult who received the AZD1222 COVID-19 vaccine.

This clone was observed a few times. This rearrangement joins TRBV5-4 to TRBJ2-7, with 8 bases matching TRBD1. Trimming took 1 base from V and 5 from J; bases not matched to a gene: 2. The length of the CDR3 is 13 residues. Germline assignment: CDR1 SGHNT and CDR2 YYREEE (reference sequence). The CDR3 reads CASSLKGQDEQYF. The CDR3 DNA follows: TGTGCCAGCAGCTTGAAGGGACAGGACGAGCAGTACTTC.

This chain uses TRBV29-1 with TRBJ1-1; TRBD1 is a possible D gene (6 bases). Germline V gene data show CDR1 as SQVTM and CDR2 as ANQGSEA. V shed 6 bases and J shed 4 bases, with 15 bases lying between them. The CDR3 consists of 13 residues. The DNA of the CDR3 is TGCAGCGTGGGACATGGACAGCTCACTGAAGCTTTCTTT. Its translation is CSVGHGQLTEAFF.

V is TRBV9 and J is TRBJ1-5; tentatively, D is TRBD1 (6 bases). Germline V gene lookup returns CDR1 SGDLS and CDR2 YYNGEE. The CDR3 has 15 residues. Trimming pared 0 bases from V and 4 bases from J, leaving 11 bases between. CDR3 loop: CASSVGPDRNQPQHF. The CDR3 coding sequence is TGTGCCAGCAGCGTAGGCCCCGACAGGAATCAGCCCCAGCATTTT.

On this clone: An end of the junction differs from the germline gene, which may be a read error. This chain links TRBV7-7 with TRBJ2-5; D ambiguous. Looked up from germline, CDR1 is SSHAT and CDR2 is FNYEAQ (reference sequence). The CDR3 has 13 residues. This CDR3 reads CASSFRYRETQYF. CDR3 DNA sequence: TGTGCTAGCAGCTTTCGGTATCGAGAGACCCAGTACTTC.

The rearrangement uses TRBV7-8 and TRBJ1-4; D is possibly TRBD1 (5 bases). The ends were cut back, 5 bases at V and 7 bases at J, with 26 bases in the middle. Germline loops: CDR1 SGHVS, CDR2 FQNEAQ. CDR3 length: 18 residues. CDR3 sequence reads: CASSPSHGGVRKFEKLFF. The CDR3 bases are TGTGCCAGCAGCCCCTCCCATGGGGGGGTCCGGAAGTTTGAAAAACTGTTTTTT. Filled out from reference TRBV7-8 and TRBJ1-4, the complete variable domain reads GAGVSQSPRYKVAKRGQDVALRCDPISGHVSLFWYQQALGQGPEFLTYFQNEAQLDKSGLPSDRFFAERPEGSVSTLKIQRTQQEDSAVYLCASSPSHGGVRKFEKLFFGSGTQLSVL.

V usage is TRBV7-3 and J usage is TRBJ2-1, with unresolved D. Germline values: CDR1 SGHTA, CDR2 FQGTGA. This CDR3 contains 13 residues. Trimming shortened V by 2 bases and J by 9 bases, and 11 bases separated the two germline ends. In DNA, the CDR3 is TGTGCCAGCAGCTTAGAGCCAGGTGGTGAGCAGTTCTTC. This gives the protein CASSLEPGGEQFF. Using reference TRBV7-3 and TRBJ2-1 for the parts outside the CDR3, the full variable domain is GAGVSQTPSNKVTEKGKYVELRCDPISGHTALYWYRQSLGQGPEFLIYFQGTGAADDSGLPNDRFFAVRPEGSVSTLKIQRTERGDSAVYLCASSLEPGGEQFFGPGTRLTVL.

This sequence joins TRBV2 and TRBJ1-2, with D tentatively TRBD1 (5 bases). There are 14 residues in the CDR3. The V and J ends lost 8 bases and 7 bases respectively, with 20 bases between them. CDR1 SNHLY and CDR2 FYNNEI come from the germline V gene. The CDR3 protein is CASGGVGNSRGYTF. In nucleotides, the CDR3 is TGTGCCAGCGGGGGGGTCGGGAACTCCCGTGGCTACACCTTC.

The V call is TRBV25-1, the J call TRBJ2-7; D gene unclear. In germline, CDR1 is MGHDK, CDR2 SYGVNS. V was pared by 1 base and J by 0 bases, with 7 bases between. This CDR3 has 14 amino acids. This CDR3 reads CASSELGSSYEQYF. CDR3 in DNA: TGTGCCAGCAGTGAATTAGGCAGCTCCTACGAGCAGTACTTC.

The chain couples TRBV28 to TRBJ1-4; 10 positions agree with TRBD1. Per germline, CDR1 MDHEN and CDR2 SYDVKM. V shed 5 bases and J 6 bases; nucleotides not matched to a gene: 6. The CDR3 is 15 residues long. The CDR3 sequence: CASSPPGTGDEKLFF. The CDR3 coding sequence is TGTGCCAGCAGTCCGCCCGGGACAGGGGATGAAAAACTGTTTTTT. Filled out from reference TRBV28 and TRBJ1-4, the complete variable domain reads DVKVTQSSRYLVKRTGEKVFLECVQDMDHENMFWYRQDPGLGLRLIYFSYDVKMKEKGDIPEGYSVSREKKERFSLILESASTNQTSMYLCASSPPGTGDEKLFFGSGTQLSVL.

V gene TRBV6-6 combines with J gene TRBJ1-3; TRBD1 aligns across 9 bases. With V trimmed by 6 bases and J by 4 bases, 4 bases remained unmatched. CDR3 size: 14 residues. Germline V gene data show CDR1 as MNHNY and CDR2 as SVGAGI (reference sequence). The CDR3 DNA sequence: TGTGCCAGCAGACTAGGACAGGGGGGAAACACCATATATTTT. It specifies CASRLGQGGNTIYF.